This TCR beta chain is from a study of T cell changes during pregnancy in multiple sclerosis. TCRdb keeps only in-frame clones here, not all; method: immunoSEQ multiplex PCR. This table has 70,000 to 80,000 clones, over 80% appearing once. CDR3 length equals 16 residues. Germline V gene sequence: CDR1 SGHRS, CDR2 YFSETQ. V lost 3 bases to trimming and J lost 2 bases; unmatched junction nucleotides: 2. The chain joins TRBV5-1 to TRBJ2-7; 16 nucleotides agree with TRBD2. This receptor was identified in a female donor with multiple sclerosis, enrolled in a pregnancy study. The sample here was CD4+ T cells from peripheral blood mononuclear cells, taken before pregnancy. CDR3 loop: CASSWGLAGGPYEQYF. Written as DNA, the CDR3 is TGCGCCAGCAGCTGGGGACTAGCGGGAGGGCCCTACGAGCAGTACTTC.